This T cell receptor beta chain was recorded in a study of early T cells in non-severe SARS-CoV-2 infection. For the study at large: Sequencing used unsorted whole-blood bulk RNA, so chains lack pairing.

The CDR3 is 16 residues long. Per the germline V gene, CDR1 is LGHNT and CDR2 is FRNRAP. The V and J ends lost 6 bases and 0 bases, in that order; junction bases with no gene match: 7. Molecules of cDNA were individually given unique molecular identifiers that were attached to them. From the 5' RACE reads, TCRdb called clonotypes with MiXCR, one entry per CDR3 protein. Among 30,000 to 45,000 distinct CDR3 sequences, around 3.9% were seen once, and the ten largest hold 5.9%. This clonotype was observed many times. The J gene is TRBJ1-5, the V gene TRBV12-5; 8 bases agree with TRBD1. Sequences were obtained from whole blood. This TCR was recovered from an adult who was a healthcare worker with PCR-confirmed SARS-CoV-2 infection or an uninfected control (not recorded which). The CDR3 coding sequence is TGTGCTAGTGGCTGGACAGGGCAGTCTAGCAATCAGCCCCAGCATTTT. Residues: CASGWTGQSSNQPQHF.